These 12 T cell receptor beta chains were sequenced from one sample in a study of cytomegalovirus exposure and HLA in healthy donors. The primer mix had 60 Vbeta and 13 Jbeta primers. Sequenced by immunoSEQ multiplex PCR; TCRdb stores in-frame clones only, minus some. The sample contains more than 200,000 clones, about 84% of which appear only once. Sequencing was carried out using PBMCs. The receptor set was obtained from a human donor in good health.

This clone showed up just once. The chain links TRBV9 to TRBJ2-5, with D maybe TRBD1 (5 bases). V shed 3 bases and J shed 1 base, with 13 bases lying between them. Germline V gene sequence: CDR1 SGDLS, CDR2 YYNGEE. The length of the CDR3 is 15 residues. Here the CDR3 reads CASSGTLTAQETQYF. As DNA, the CDR3 is TGTGCCAGCAGCGGTACCCTGACAGCCCAAGAGACCCAGTACTTC.

The chain recombines TRBV9 with TRBJ2-7, with 7 bases fitting TRBD2. The V gene's germline CDR1 is SGDLS and CDR2 YYNGEE. With V trimmed by 1 base and J by 2 bases, 3 bases remained unmatched. The CDR3 runs 14 residues. CDR3 residues: CASSVRDYPYEQYF. The CDR3 region has the DNA TGTGCCAGCAGCGTAAGGGACTACCCCTACGAGCAGTACTTC.

This chain uses TRBV4-2 with TRBJ2-7, with 11 nucleotides matching TRBD2. The trim removed 3 bases at V and 2 bases at J, leaving 6 bases unmatched. The CDR3 is made up of 16 amino acids. Germline V gene sequence: CDR1 LGHNA, CDR2 YNFKEQ. The CDR3 reads CASSHPLAGGAYEQYF. CDR3 coding DNA: TGTGCCAGCAGCCACCCCTTAGCGGGAGGGGCCTACGAGCAGTACTTC.

This chain's CDR3 is CASSEPPGQGRSGTEAFF. The CDR3 DNA sequence: TGTGCCAGCAGTGAACCCCCGGGACAGGGGAGGAGTGGCACTGAAGCTTTCTTT. This chain connects TRBV25-1 to TRBJ1-1; 10 bases align to TRBD1. J gave up 4 bases and V 2 bases, and 13 bases lay outside the gene matches. The CDR3 covers 18 residues. CDR1 and CDR2 from the germline V gene are MGHDK and SYGVNS. The full variable domain, with the rest looked up from reference TRBV25-1 and TRBJ1-1, is EADIYQTPRYLVIGTGKKITLECSQTMGHDKMYWYQQDPGMELHLIHYSYGVNSTEKGDLSSESTVSRIRTEHFPLTLESARPSHTSQYLCASSEPPGQGRSGTEAFFGQGTRLTVV.

This sequence joins TRBV7-2 and TRBJ2-3; the D is unclear. This CDR3 comprises 16 residues. Trimming took 2 bases from V and 1 from J, leaving 13 bases between them. In germline, CDR1 is SGHTA, CDR2 FQGNSA. The CDR3 sequence: CASSLNSRGGTDTQYF. CDR3 bases: TGTGCCAGCAGCTTAAATAGTCGCGGTGGCACAGATACGCAGTATTTT.

The chain employs TRBV4-1 and TRBJ2-3; 13 bases are a match to TRBD2. Germline V CDR1 and CDR2: MGHRA, YSYEKL. V dropped 2 bases and J dropped 0; count of bases not matched to a gene: 2. The length of the CDR3 is 17 residues. CDR3 DNA: TGCGCCAGCAGCCAATGGACTAGCGGGAGTAGCACAGATACGCAGTATTTT. The encoded protein is CASSQWTSGSSTDTQYF.

The CDR3 protein is CASSRPGGSSNTEAFF. DNA of the CDR3: TGTGCCAGCAGCCGCCCGGGTGGCAGCTCGAACACTGAAGCTTTCTTT. The chain has TRBV7-9 and TRBJ1-1, with D unresolved. This CDR3 is 16 amino acids long. The V end lost 5 bases, the J end lost 1 base, and 17 bases lay between the germline ends. From germline, CDR1 is SEHNR and CDR2 FQNEAQ (reference sequence).

With regard to this clone: At one end, the junction sequence differs from germline, possibly due to a read error. The chain links TRBV27 to TRBJ2-1; D possibly corresponds to TRBD2 (6 bases). This CDR3 region has 13 residues. Germline CDR1 reads MNHEY; CDR2 reads SMNVEV (reference sequence). The CDR3 is CASSLGTLGLVIF. CDR3 DNA sequence: TGTGCCAGCAGTTTAGGGACTCTTGGTCTCGTGATCTTC.

The chain couples TRBV6-1 to TRBJ2-7, with no clear D. Germline V gene lookup returns CDR1 MNHNS and CDR2 SASEGT. The germline V and J ends were trimmed by 0 bases and 1 base, with 7 bases remaining between them. The CDR3 has 14 residues. The CDR3 reads CASSEASESYEQYF. CDR3 sequence (DNA): TGTGCCAGCAGTGAAGCGTCGGAGTCCTACGAGCAGTACTTC.

This chain connects TRBV28 to TRBJ1-5; the match to TRBD1 covers 9 bases. The CDR3 contains 15 residues. V dropped 6 bases and J dropped 2; count of bases not matched to a gene: 5. Germline-derived CDR1 and CDR2 are MDHEN and SYDVKM. The CDR3 DNA reads as TGTGCCAGCAGATTGGACAGGGGTGGCAATCAGCCCCAGCATTTT. It specifies CASRLDRGGNQPQHF. The whole variable domain, filled in from reference TRBV28 and TRBJ1-5, reads DVKVTQSSRYLVKRTGEKVFLECVQDMDHENMFWYRQDPGLGLRLIYFSYDVKMKEKGDIPEGYSVSREKKERFSLILESASTNQTSMYLCASRLDRGGNQPQHFGDGTRLSIL.

The genes are TRBV29-1 and TRBJ1-1, with 9 positions matching TRBD1. V dropped 5 bases and J dropped 7; count of bases not matched to a gene: 8. The germline gives CDR1 SQVTM, CDR2 ANQGSEA. This CDR3 contains 13 residues. The CDR3 region has the DNA TGCAGCGTTCCGGGACAGGGTTCGAATGAAGCTTTCTTT. Translating it yields CSVPGQGSNEAFF.

The rearrangement uses TRBV5-1 and TRBJ2-3, with D maybe TRBD2 (5 bases). The germline V gene encodes CDR1 SGHRS and CDR2 YFSETQ. Trimming shortened V by 6 bases and J by 4 bases, and 18 bases separated the two germline ends. This CDR3 region has 15 residues. The CDR3 DNA follows: TGCGCCAGCACAGGTCGGGGTTTTGGGGCAGATACGCAGTATTTT. It yields the protein CASTGRGFGADTQYF. Variable domain in full (rest from reference TRBV5-1 and TRBJ2-3): KAGVTQTPRYLIKTRGQQVTLSCSPISGHRSVSWYQQTPGQGLQFLFEYFSETQRNKGNFPGRFSGRQFSNSRSEMNVSTLELGDSALYLCASTGRGFGADTQYFGPGTRLTVL.